This TCR beta chain comes out of a study of regulatory T cells in long-lasting Graves disease. General study points: Whereas about 870 public clonotypes were shared by new patients, persistent patients shared more, at some 2,900.

Sequencing libraries for TCR beta were prepared with iRepertoire HTBI primers and Arm-PCR of CDR3 regions. TCRdb processed the multiplex PCR reads anew with MiXCR; each CDR3 protein has one entry. The data show 350,000 to 400,000 distinct CDR3 sequences, roughly a sixth seen once. With V trimmed by 4 bases and J by 1 base, 12 bases remained unmatched. Germline V gene lookup returns CDR1 MNHEY and CDR2 SMNVEV (reference sequence). The CDR3 is 18 residues long. As for time point: newly diagnosed GD, antithyroid drugs for less than 3 months. PBMCs were the source of the RNA used for TCR sequencing. The diagnosis of Graves' disease used American Thyroid Association guidelines. This clonotype has only a few counts. Its matching antigen is unknown.

The material sequenced was peripheral blood mononuclear cells (PBMCs), taken at new diagnosis, from a patient treated with antithyroid drugs. The V call is TRBV27, the J call TRBJ2-5, with TRBD2 matching over 10 bases. The clonotype was recovered from a female donor with Graves disease. Written as DNA, the CDR3 is TGTGCCAGCAGTTCAGTTGCCCCGGGACTAGCGTTCCAAGAGACCCAGTACTTC. Its protein product is CASSSVAPGLAFQETQYF.